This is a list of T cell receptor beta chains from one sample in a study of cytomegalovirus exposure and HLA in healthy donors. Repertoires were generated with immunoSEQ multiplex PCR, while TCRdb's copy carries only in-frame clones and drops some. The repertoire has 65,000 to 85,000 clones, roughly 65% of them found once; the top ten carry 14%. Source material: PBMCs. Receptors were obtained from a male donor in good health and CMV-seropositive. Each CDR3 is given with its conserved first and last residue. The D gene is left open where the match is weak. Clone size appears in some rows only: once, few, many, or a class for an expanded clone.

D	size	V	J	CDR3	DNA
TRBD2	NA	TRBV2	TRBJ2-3	CASKWGGTRGGTDTQYF	TGTGCCAGCAAATGGGGGGGGACTAGGGGGGGTACAGATACGCAGTATTTT
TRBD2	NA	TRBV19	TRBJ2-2	CASSLHRDYLDTGELFF	TGTGCCAGTAGTCTACACCGGGACTACCTCGACACCGGGGAGCTGTTTTTT
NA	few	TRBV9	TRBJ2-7	CASSVANGNEQYF	TGTGCCAGCAGCGTAGCTAACGGGAACGAGCAGTACTTC
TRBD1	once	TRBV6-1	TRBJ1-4	CASRPGQGAEKLFF	TGTGCCAGCAGACCCGGACAGGGGGCGGAAAAACTGTTTTTT
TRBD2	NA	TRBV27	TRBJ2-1	CASIPGLAGYNEQFF	TGTGCCAGCATTCCGGGACTAGCGGGTTACAATGAGCAGTTCTTC
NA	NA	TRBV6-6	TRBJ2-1	CASGQLVPDEQFF	TGTGCCAGCGGCCAGTTGGTCCCCGATGAGCAGTTCTTC
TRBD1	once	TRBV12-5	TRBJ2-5	CASGLGPGPGRDRGKETQYF	TGTGCTAGTGGTTTGGGCCCCGGCCCCGGCCGGGACAGGGGGAAAGAGACCCAGTACTTC
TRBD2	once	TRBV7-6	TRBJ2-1	CASSSRTSQRLNEQFF	TGTGCCAGCAGCTCACGGACTAGTCAGAGGCTGAATGAGCAGTTCTTC
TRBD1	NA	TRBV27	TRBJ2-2	CASRGQGTTGELFF	TGTGCCAGCAGGGGACAGGGGACCACCGGGGAGCTGTTTTTT
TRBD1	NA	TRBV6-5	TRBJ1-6	CASSWGTDPNSPLHF	TGTGCCAGCAGTTGGGGGACAGACCCCAATTCACCCCTCCACTTT
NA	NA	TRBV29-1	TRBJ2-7	CSVEEAGLSYEQYF	TGCAGCGTTGAAGAGGCAGGCCTCTCCTACGAGCAGTACTTC
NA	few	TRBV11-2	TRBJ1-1	CASSNDRNTEAFF	TGTGCCAGCAGTAACGACAGGAACACTGAAGCTTTCTTT
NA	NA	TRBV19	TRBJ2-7	CAIRRGRGQPATGEQYF	TGTGCCATCCGAAGAGGCAGGGGCCAGCCGGCAACTGGGGAGCAGTACTTC
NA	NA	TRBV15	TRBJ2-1	CATSRDPGKDEQFF	TGTGCCACCAGCAGAGATCCAGGGAAGGATGAGCAGTTCTTC
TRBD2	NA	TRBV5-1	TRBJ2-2	CASTRGGSTGELFF	TGCGCCAGCACGAGGGGCGGGAGCACCGGGGAGCTGTTTTTT
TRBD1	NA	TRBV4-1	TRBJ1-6	CASSQDPWQGGGSPLHF	TGCGCCAGCAGCCAAGACCCTTGGCAGGGGGGCGGTTCACCCCTCCACTTT
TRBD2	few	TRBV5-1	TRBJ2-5	CASSVLAGVETQYF	TGCGCCAGCAGCGTACTAGCGGGAGTTGAGACCCAGTACTTC
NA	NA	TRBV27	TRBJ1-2	CASSLKGLGYGYTF	TGTGCCAGCAGTTTAAAGGGGCTGGGCTATGGCTACACCTTC
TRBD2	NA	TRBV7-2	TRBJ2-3	CASSPPRVAGGGADTQYF	TGTGCCAGCAGCCCACCGCGTGTAGCGGGGGGTGGGGCAGATACGCAGTATTTT
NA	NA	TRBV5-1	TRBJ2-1	CASSSLAEGDEQFF	TGCGCCAGCAGCTCCTTAGCGGAAGGGGATGAGCAGTTCTTC
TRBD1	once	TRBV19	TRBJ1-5	CASSISGQGEQPQHF	TGTGCCAGTAGTATCAGTGGACAGGGCGAGCAGCCCCAGCATTTT
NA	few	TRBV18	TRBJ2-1	CASSPKLEDEQFF	TGTGCCAGCTCACCGAAACTAGAGGATGAGCAGTTCTTC
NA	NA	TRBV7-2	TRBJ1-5	CASSLTVNSNQPQHF	TGTGCCAGCAGCTTAACGGTAAATAGCAATCAGCCCCAGCATTTT
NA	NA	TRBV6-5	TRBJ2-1	CASTKLGSDEQFF	TGTGCCAGCACCAAACTCGGGTCGGATGAGCAGTTCTTC
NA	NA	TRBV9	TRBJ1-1	CASSAQGLGTEAFF	TGTGCCAGCAGCGCTCAGGGTTTGGGCACTGAAGCTTTCTTT
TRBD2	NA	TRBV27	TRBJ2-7	CASSQGLAGVYEQYF	TGTGCCAGCAGTCAGGGACTAGCGGGAGTCTACGAGCAGTACTTC
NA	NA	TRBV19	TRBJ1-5	CASTLGPVNQPQHF	TGTGCCAGTACCCTGGGGCCAGTTAATCAGCCCCAGCATTTT
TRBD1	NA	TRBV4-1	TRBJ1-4	CASSQVGQVDEKLFF	TGCGCCAGCAGCCAAGTCGGACAGGTTGATGAAAAACTGTTTTTT
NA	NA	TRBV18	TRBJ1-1	CASSPPTRDTEAFF	TGTGCCAGCTCACCACCGACGAGGGACACTGAAGCTTTCTTT
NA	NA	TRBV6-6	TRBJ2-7	CASSYGGTQSYEQYF	TGTGCCAGCAGTTACGGGGGGACTCAATCCTACGAGCAGTACTTC
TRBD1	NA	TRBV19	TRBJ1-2	CATSTGGIYGYTF	TGTGCCACCTCGACAGGGGGCATATATGGCTACACCTTC
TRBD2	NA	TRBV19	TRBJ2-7	CASSMVGGRYEQYF	TGTGCCAGTAGTATGGTGGGCGGGAGATACGAGCAGTACTTC
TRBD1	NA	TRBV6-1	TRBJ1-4	CASSEFGGTGQEKLFF	TGTGCCAGCAGTGAATTCGGAGGGACAGGCCAAGAAAAACTGTTTTTT
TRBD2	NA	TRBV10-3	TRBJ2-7	CAISEGSGGKYEQYF	TGTGCCATCAGTGAGGGTAGCGGGGGGAAATACGAGCAGTACTTC
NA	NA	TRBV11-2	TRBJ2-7	CASSFRYEQYF	TGTGCCAGCAGCTTCCGCTACGAGCAGTACTTC
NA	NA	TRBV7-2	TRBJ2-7	CASSLEVGGIPSLGEQYF	TGTGCCAGCAGCTTAGAAGTCGGCGGGATTCCTTCTCTGGGGGAGCAGTACTTC
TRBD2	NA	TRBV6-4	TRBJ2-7	CASTNTSLAGSYEQYF	TGTGCCAGCACCAATACCTCCCTAGCGGGGTCCTACGAGCAGTACTTC
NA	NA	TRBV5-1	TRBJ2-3	CASSWGGPLRGDTQYF	TGCGCCAGCAGCTGGGGGGGGCCCCTCCGAGGGGATACGCAGTATTTT
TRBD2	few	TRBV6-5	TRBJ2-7	CASSYSRLAGSYEQYF	TGTGCCAGCAGTTACTCTCGACTAGCGGGCTCATACGAGCAGTACTTC
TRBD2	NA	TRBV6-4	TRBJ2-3	CASSGLASTDTQYF	TGTGCCAGCAGTGGACTAGCTAGCACAGATACGCAGTATTTT
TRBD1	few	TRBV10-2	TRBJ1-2	CASRKGQNYGYTF	TGCGCCAGCAGGAAGGGACAGAACTATGGCTACACCTTC
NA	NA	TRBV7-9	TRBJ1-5	CASSLGGPVRPQHF	TGTGCCAGCAGCCTGGGGGGGCCTGTTCGGCCCCAGCATTTT
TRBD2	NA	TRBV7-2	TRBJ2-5	CASSRTFPGGQETQYF	TGTGCCAGCAGCCGAACTTTTCCGGGGGGTCAAGAGACCCAGTACTTC
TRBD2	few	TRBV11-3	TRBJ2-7	CASSFRAGSGGQYEQYF	TGTGCCAGCAGCTTCAGAGCTGGGAGCGGGGGTCAATACGAGCAGTACTTC
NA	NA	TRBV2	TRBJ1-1	CASSRNAAGANTEAFF	TGTGCCAGCAGTAGGAACGCGGCAGGGGCGAACACTGAAGCTTTCTTT
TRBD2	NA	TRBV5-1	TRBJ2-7	CASSSAGLAAYEQYF	TGCGCCAGCAGCTCGGCGGGACTAGCGGCCTACGAGCAGTACTTC
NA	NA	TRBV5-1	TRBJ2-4	CASSRQGLAKNIQYF	TGCGCCAGCAGTCGGCAGGGTCTAGCCAAAAACATTCAGTACTTC
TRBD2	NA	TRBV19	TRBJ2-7	CASSMGLASYEQYF	TGTGCCAGTAGTATGGGACTAGCGAGCTACGAGCAGTACTTC
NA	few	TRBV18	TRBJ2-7	CASSPPTKDEQYF	TGTGCCAGCTCACCACCGACTAAGGACGAGCAGTACTTC
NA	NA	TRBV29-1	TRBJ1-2	CSAPGGYGYTF	TGCAGCGCCCCGGGGGGCTATGGCTACACCTTC
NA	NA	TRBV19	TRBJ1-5	CASIVSHGATVDEAQHF	TGTGCCAGTATAGTCAGCCATGGGGCAACCGTCGACGAGGCCCAGCATTTT
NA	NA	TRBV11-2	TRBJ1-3	CASSVLGGSGNTIYF	TGTGCCAGCAGCGTCCTTGGGGGGTCTGGAAACACCATATATTTT
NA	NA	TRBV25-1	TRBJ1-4	CASSGGLGGYEKLFF	TGTGCCAGCAGTGGGGGCCTGGGAGGGTATGAAAAACTGTTTTTT